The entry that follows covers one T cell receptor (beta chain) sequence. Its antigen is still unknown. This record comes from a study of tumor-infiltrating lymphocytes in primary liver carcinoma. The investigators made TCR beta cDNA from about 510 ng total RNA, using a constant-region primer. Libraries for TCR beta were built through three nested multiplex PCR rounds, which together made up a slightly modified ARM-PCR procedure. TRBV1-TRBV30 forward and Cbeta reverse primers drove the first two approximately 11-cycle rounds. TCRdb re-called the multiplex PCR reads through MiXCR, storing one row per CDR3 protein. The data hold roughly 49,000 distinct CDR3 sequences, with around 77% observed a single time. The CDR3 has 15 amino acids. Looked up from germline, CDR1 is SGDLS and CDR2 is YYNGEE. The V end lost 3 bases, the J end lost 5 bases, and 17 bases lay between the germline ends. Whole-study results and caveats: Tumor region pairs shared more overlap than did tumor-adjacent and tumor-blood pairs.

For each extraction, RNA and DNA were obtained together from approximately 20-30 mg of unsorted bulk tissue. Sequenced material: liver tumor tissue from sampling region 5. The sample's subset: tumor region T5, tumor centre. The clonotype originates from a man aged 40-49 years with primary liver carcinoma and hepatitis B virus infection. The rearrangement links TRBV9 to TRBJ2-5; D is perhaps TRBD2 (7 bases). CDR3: CASSGGRGAGETQYF. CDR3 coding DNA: TGTGCCAGCAGCGGGGGACGGGGGGCGGGTGAGACCCAGTACTTC.